Reported below is one T cell receptor (beta chain). RNA transcripts gave rise to amplified TCR beta CDR3 regions. In the first-round RT-PCR of the TCR CDR3, the HTBI primer set was used. TCRdb re-called the multiplex PCR reads through MiXCR, storing one row per CDR3 protein. The repertoire holds 450,000 to 500,000 distinct CDR3 sequences, with around a fifth as singletons. This entry comes from a study of T cells in Graves' hyperthyroidism and ophthalmopathy. Looked up from germline, CDR1 is SQVTM and CDR2 is ANQGSEA. V gave up 4 bases and J gave up 0 bases, with 11 bases separating them. The length of the CDR3 is 14 residues.

This sequence was found in a woman in her seventies with Graves' ophthalmopathy. Sequences were obtained from blood. The chain links TRBV29-1 to TRBJ2-3; D assignment may be TRBD1 or TRBD2 (5 bases each). This chain's CDR3 is CSVGPRDSTDTQYF. The CDR3 region has the DNA TGCAGCGTTGGCCCCCGGGACAGCACAGATACGCAGTATTTT.